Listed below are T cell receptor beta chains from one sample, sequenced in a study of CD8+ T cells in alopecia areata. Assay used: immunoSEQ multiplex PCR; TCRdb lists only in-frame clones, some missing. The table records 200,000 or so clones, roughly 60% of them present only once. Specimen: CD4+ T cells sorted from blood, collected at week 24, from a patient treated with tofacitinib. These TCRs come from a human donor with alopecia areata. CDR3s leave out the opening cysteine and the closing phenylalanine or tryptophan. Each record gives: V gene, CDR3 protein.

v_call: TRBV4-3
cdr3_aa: ASSSGGANYGYT

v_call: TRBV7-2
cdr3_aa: ASSTLQGRQTQY

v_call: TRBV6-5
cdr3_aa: ASSRQGPDTDTQY

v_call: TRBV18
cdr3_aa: ASSRGTPGTDTQY

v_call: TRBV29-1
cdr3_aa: SVQQGPNQPQH

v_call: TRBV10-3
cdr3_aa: AISYGQGSAEAF

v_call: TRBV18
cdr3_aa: ASSPDRGRTEAF

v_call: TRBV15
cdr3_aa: ATSSRETGVYEQY

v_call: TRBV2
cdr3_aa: ASSDTPNYGYT

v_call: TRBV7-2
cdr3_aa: ASSRDRVSYEQY

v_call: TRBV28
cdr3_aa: ASSFSVPTDHGYT

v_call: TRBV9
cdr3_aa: ASSVDLSTDTQY

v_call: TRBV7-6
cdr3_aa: ASSYTAGAEETQY

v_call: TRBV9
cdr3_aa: ASSLRNTGELF

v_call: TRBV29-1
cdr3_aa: SVRFPGRDEQY

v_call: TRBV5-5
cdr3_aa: ASSWDRHTDTQY

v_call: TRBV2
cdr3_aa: ASKVGGGSTDTQY

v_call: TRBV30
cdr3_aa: AWTGAHEQF

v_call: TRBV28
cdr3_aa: ASSSPGDPARAEQF

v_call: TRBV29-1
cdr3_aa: SVDSGGASYNEQF

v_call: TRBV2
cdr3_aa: ASSESEGVDTQY

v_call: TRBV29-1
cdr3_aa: SVEELGGRETQY

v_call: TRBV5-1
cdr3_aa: ASSLDRAEEKLF

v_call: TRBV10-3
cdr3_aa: AIRGAHNEQF

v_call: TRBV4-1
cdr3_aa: ASSPEGSRRNEQY

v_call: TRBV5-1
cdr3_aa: ASSTNSQGLYGYT

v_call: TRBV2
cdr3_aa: ASSRPSSNQPQH

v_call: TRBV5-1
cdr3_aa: ASSEDGYEQY

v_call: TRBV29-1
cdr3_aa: SVMSQGAPTEAF

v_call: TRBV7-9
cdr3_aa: ASSEGTETAQETQY

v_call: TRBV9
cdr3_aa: ASSAMAGGQDEQF

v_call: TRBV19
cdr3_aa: ASSIEGVGGSNSPLH

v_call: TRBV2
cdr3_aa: ASSYRINSNQPQH

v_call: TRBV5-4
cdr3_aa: ASSHWKLAGGPRETQY

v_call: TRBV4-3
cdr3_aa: ASSVRLAGVGNEQF

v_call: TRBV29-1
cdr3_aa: SVLGGGGEETQY

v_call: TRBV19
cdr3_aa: ASSRTRNTEAF

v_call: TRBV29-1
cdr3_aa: SAAGTGNTGELF

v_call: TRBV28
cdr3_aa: ASTGRPDTQY

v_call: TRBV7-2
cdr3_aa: ASSFGTGNYEQC

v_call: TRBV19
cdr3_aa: ARNDRNDYGYT

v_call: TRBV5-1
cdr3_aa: ASSYRRTLYEQY

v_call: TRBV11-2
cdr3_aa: ASSQGREETQY

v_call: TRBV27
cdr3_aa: ASSLGPFIYGYT

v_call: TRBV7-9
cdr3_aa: ASSPPPGQGVGDTQY

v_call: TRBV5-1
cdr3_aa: ASSLEAENTEAF

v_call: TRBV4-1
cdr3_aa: ASSQALNQPQH

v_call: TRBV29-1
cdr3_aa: SAGANTEAF

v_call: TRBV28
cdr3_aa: ASSSEVYEQY

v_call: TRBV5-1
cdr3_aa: ASSLGGNIDHEQY

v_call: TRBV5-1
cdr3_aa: ASSEDAESYEQY

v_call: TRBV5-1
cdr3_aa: ASSRDGGTGELF

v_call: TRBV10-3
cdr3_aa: AIRQVYEQY

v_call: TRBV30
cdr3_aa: AWAGTGHTGELF

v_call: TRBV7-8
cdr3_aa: ASSLGKSNQPQH

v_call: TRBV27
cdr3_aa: ASSWQGPSDTQY

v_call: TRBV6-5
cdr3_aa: ASSRTGNEQY

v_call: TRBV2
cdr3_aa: ASSFATGKDEKLF